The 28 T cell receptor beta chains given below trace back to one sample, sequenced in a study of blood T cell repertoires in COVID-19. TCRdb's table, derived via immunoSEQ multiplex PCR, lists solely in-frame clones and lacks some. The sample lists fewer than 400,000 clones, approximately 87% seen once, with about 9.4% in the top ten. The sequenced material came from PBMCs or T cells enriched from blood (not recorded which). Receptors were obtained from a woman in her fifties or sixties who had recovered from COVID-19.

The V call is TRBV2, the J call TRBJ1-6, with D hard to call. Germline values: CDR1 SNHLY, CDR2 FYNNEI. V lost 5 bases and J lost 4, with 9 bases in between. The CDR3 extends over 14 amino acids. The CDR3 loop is CASSLGGYNSPLHF. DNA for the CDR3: TGTGCCAGCAGTCTGGGAGGGTATAATTCACCCCTCCACTTT.

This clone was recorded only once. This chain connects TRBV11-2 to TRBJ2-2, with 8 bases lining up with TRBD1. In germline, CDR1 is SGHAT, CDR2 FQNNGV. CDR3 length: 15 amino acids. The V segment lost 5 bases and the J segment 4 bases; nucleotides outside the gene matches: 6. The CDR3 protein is CASSTRTGPTGELFF. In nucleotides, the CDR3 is TGTGCCAGCAGCACCCGGACAGGGCCCACCGGGGAGCTGTTTTTT.

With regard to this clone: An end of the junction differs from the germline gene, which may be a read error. In DNA form, the CDR3 reads TGTGCCAGCAGCTTAAGGACAGTTACGCAGTATTTT. Translating gives CASSLRTVTQYF. This chain joins TRBV7-2 and TRBJ2-3, with a tentative D call TRBD1 (6 bases). Germline assignment: CDR1 SGHTA and CDR2 FQGNSA. The CDR3 sequence is 12 residues long. Variable domain in full (rest from reference TRBV7-2 and TRBJ2-3): GAGVSQSPSNKVTEKGKDVELRCDPISGHTALYWYRQSLGQGLEFLIYFQGNSAPDKSGLPSDRFSAERTGGSVSTLTIQRTQQEDSAVYLCASSLRTVTQYFGPGTRLTVL.

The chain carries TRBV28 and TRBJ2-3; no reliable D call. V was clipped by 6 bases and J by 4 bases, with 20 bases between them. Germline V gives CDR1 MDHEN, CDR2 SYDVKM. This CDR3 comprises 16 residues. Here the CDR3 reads CASSRGSTSAADTQYF. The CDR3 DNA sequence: TGTGCCAGCAGCCGCGGATCCACGTCTGCGGCAGATACGCAGTATTTT.

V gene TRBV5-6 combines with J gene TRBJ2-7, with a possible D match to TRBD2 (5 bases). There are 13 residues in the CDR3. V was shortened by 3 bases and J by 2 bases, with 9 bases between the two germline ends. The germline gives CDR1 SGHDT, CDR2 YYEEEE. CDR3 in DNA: TGTGCCAGCAGCTCCACTAGTACCTACGAGCAGTACTTC. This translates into CASSSTSTYEQYF. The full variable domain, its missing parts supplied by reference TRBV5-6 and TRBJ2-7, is DAGVTQSPTHLIKTRGQQVTLRCSPKSGHDTVSWYQQALGQGPQFIFQYYEEEERQRGNFPDRFSGHQFPNYSSELNVNALLLGDSALYLCASSSTSTYEQYFGPGTRLTVT.

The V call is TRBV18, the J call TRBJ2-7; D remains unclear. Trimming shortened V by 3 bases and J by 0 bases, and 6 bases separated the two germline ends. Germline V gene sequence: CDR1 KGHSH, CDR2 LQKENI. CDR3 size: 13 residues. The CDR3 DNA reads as TGTGCCAGCTCACCGGGCACCTCCTACGAGCAGTACTTC. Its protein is CASSPGTSYEQYF.

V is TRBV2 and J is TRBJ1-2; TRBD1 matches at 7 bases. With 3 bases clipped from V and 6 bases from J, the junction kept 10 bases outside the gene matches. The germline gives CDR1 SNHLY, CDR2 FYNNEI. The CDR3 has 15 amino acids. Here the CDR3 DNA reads TGTGCCAGCAGTGAGCGGATCGGGACAGTAGATGGCTACACCTTC. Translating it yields CASSERIGTVDGYTF.

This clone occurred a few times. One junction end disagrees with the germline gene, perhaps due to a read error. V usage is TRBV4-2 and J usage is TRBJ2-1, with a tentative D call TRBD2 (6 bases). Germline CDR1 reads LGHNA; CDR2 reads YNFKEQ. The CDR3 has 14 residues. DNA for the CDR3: TGTGCCAGCAGCCGGGGGGTTTCCTCCAATGAGCAGTTCTTC. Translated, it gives CASSRGVSSNEQFF.

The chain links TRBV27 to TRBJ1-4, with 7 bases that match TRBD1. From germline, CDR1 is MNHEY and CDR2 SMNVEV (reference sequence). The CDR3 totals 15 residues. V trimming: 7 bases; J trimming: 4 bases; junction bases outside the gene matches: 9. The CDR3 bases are TGTGCCAGCACCCGACAGGGTTTGAATAATGAAAAACTGTTTTTT. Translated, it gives CASTRQGLNNEKLFF.

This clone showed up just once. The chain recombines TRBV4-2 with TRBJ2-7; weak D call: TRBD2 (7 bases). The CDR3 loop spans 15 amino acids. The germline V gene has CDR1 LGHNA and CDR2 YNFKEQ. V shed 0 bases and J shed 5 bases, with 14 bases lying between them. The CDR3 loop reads CASSQEVGGPDEQYF. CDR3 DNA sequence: TGTGCCAGCAGCCAAGAGGTGGGGGGGCCGGACGAGCAGTACTTC.

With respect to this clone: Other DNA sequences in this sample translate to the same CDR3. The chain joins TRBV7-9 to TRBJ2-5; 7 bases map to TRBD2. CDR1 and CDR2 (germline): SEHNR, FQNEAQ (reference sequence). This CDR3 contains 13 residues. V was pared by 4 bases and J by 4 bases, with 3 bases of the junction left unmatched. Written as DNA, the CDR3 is TGTGCCAGCAGCTCCCGCGGGGGAGAGACCCAGTACTTC. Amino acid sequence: CASSSRGGETQYF.

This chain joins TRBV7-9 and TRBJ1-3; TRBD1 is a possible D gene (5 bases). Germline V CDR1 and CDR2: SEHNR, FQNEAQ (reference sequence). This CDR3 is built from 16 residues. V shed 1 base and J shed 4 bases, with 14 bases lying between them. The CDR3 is CASSLVGAGRGNTIYF. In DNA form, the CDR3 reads TGTGCCAGCAGCTTAGTTGGGGCAGGACGCGGAAACACCATATATTTT.

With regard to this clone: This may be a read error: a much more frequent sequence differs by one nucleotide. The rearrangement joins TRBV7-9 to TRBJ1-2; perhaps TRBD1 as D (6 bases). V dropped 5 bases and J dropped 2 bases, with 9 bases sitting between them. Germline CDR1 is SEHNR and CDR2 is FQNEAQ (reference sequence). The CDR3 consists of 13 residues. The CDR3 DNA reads TGTGCCAGCAGCCCCCAGGGGAACTATGGCTACACCTTC. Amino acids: CASSPQGNYGYTF. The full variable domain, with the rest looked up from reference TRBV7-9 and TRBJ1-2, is DTGVSQNPRHKITKRGQNVTFRCDPISEHNRLYWYRQTLGQGPEFLTYFQNEAQLEKSRLLSDRFSAERPKGSFSTLEIQRTEQGDSAMYLCASSPQGNYGYTFGSGTRLTVV.

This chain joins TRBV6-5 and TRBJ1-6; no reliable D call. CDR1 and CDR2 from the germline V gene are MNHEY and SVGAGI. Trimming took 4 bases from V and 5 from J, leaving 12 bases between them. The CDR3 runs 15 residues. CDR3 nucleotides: TGTGCCAGCAGTTCCGTCACAACCGATAATTCACCCCTCCACTTT. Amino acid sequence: CASSSVTTDNSPLHF.

CDR3 sequence reads: CASSVSWTGGNNEQFF. The CDR3 DNA is TGTGCCAGCTCGGTTTCTTGGACAGGGGGCAACAATGAGCAGTTCTTC. The J gene is TRBJ2-1, the V gene TRBV18; TRBD1 agrees at 11 bases. The CDR3 runs 16 residues. After removal of 6 bases from V and 5 bases from J, the junction contained 9 bases not matched to a gene. Germline CDR1 reads KGHSH; CDR2 reads LQKENI.

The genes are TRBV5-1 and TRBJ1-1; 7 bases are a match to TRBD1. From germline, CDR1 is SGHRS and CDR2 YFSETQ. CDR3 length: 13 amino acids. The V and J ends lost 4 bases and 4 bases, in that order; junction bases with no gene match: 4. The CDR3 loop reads CASSTSGGTEAFF. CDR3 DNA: TGCGCCAGCAGCACCTCAGGGGGCACTGAAGCTTTCTTT.

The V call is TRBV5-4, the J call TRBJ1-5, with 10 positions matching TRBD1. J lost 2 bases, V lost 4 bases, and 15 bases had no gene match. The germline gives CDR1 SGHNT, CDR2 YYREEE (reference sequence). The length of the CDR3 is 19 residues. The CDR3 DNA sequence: TGTGCCAGCAGCGTCAATGGGACAGGGGTGGTTTTTGGCAATCAGCCCCAGCATTTT. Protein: CASSVNGTGVVFGNQPQHF.

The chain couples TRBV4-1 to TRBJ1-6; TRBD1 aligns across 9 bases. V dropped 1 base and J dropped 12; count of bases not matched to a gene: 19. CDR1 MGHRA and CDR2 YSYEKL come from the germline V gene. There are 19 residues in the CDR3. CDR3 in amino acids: CASSQGIGLLGQGIRPLHF. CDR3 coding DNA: TGCGCCAGCAGCCAAGGGATTGGTCTACTGGGACAGGGTATCCGACCCCTCCACTTT.

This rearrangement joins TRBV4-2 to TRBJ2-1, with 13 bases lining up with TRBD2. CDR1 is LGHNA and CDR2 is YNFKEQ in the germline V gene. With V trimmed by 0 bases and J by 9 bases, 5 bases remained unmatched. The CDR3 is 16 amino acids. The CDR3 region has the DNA TGTGCCAGCAGCCAAGAAATCACTAGCGGGGGGGTTGAGCAGTTCTTC. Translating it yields CASSQEITSGGVEQFF.

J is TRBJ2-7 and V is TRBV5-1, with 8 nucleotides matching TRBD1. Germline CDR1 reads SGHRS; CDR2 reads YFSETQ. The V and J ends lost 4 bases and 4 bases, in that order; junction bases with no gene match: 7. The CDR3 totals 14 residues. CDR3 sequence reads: CASSTGQGAYEQYF. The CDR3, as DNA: TGCGCCAGCAGCACCGGACAGGGCGCGTACGAGCAGTACTTC.

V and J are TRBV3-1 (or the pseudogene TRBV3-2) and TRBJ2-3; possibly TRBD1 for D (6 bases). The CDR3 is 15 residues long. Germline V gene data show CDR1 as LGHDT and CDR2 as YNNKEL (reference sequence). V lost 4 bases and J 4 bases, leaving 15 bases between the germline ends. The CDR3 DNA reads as TGTGCCAGCAGCCCCTACGGACAGTCCCCAGATACGCAGTATTTT. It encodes CASSPYGQSPDTQYF.

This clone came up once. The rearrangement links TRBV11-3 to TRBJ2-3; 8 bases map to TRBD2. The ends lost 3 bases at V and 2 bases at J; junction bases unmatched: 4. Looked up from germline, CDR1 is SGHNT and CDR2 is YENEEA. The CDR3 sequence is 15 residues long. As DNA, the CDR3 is TGTGCCAGCAGCTTCACTAGCGGATACACAGATACGCAGTATTTT. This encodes CASSFTSGYTDTQYF.

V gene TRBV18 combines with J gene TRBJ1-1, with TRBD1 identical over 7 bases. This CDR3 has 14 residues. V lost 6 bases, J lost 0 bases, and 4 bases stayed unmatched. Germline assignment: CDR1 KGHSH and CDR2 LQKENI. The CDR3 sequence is CASSVDRVNTEAFF. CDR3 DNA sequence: TGTGCCAGCTCCGTTGACAGGGTGAACACTGAAGCTTTCTTT.

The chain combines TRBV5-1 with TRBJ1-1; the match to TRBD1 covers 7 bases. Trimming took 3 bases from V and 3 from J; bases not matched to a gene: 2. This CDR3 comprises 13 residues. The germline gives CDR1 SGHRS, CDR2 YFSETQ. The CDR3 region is CASSWQGDTEAFF. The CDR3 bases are TGCGCCAGCAGCTGGCAGGGGGACACTGAAGCTTTCTTT.

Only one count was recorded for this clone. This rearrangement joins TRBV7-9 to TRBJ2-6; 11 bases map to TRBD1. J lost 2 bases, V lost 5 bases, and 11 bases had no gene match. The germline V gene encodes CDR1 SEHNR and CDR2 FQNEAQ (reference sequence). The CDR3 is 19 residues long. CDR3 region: CASSPRTGGEFTGANVLTF. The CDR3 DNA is TGTGCCAGCAGCCCGAGGACAGGGGGCGAGTTTACTGGGGCCAACGTCCTGACTTTC.

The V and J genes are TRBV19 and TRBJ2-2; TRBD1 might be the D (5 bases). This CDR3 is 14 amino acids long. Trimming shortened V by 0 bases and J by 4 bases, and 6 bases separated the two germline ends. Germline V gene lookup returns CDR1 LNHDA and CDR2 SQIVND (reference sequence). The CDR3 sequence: CASSIEDSTGELFF. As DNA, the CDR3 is TGTGCCAGTAGTATAGAAGACAGCACCGGGGAGCTGTTTTTT.

The CDR3 reads CASSAESGGAGKNIQYF. CDR3 nucleotides: TGTGCCAGCAGCGCGGAGAGCGGGGGGGCTGGCAAAAACATTCAGTACTTC. The gene calls are TRBV9 and TRBJ2-4; 10 bases fit TRBD2. The CDR3 contains 17 residues. Germline V CDR1 and CDR2: SGDLS, YYNGEE. Trimming at V came to 3 bases and at J to 3 bases, leaving 9 bases not matched to a gene. The full variable domain, in which reference TRBV9 and TRBJ2-4 provide the parts outside the CDR3, is DSGVTQTPKHLITATGQRVTLRCSPRSGDLSVYWYQQSLDQGLQFLIQYYNGEERAKGNILERFSAQQFPDLHSELNLSSLELGDSALYFCASSAESGGAGKNIQYFGAGTRLSVL.

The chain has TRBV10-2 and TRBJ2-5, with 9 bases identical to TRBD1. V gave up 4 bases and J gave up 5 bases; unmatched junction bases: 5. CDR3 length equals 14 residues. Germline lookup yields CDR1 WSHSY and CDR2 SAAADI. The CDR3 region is CASSGTGEWETQYF. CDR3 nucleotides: TGCGCCAGCAGTGGGACAGGGGAGTGGGAGACCCAGTACTTC.